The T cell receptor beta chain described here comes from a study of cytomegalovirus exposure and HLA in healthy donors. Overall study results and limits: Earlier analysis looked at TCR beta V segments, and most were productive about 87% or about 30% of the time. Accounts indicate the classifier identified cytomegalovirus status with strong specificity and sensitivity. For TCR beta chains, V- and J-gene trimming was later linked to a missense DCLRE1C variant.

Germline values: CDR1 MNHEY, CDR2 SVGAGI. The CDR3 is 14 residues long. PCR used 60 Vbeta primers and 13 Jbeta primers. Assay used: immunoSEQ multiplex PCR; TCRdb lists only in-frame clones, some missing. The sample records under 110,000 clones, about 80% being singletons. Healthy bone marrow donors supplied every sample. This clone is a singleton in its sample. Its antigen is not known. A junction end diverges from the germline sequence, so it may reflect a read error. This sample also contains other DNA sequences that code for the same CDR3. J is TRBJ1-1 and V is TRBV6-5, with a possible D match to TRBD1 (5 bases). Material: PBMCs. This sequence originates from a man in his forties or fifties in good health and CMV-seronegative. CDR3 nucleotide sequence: TGTGCCAGCAGTTATGGGGGGGGAAACACCGAAGCTTTCTTT. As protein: CASSYGGGNTEAFF.